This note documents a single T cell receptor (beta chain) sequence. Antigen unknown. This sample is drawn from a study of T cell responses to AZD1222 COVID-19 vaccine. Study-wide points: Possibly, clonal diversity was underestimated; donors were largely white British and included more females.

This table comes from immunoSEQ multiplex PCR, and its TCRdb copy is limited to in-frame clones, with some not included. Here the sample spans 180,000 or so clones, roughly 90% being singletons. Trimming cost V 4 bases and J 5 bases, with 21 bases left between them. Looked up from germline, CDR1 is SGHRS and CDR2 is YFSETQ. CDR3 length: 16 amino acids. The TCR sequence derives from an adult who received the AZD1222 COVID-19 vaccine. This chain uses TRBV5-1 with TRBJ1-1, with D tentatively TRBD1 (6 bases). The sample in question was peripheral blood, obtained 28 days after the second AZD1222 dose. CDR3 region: CASSDPSRGAKTEAFF. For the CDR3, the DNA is TGCGCCAGCAGCGATCCCTCGCGGGGGGCCAAGACTGAAGCTTTCTTT.